Below, 10 T cell receptor beta chains from the same sample are listed, as sequenced in a study of T cells after yellow fever vaccination (dated by TCRdb to the late 2010s). In the paper's terms, the treatment or condition label means: live attenuated yellow fever vaccine strain. Library preparation used 5' RACE. TCRdb shows the sequencer as Illumina NovaSeq 6000. TCRdb trimmed the raw reads at Q25, called clones with MiXCR and kept productive beta chains. Under each unique CDR3 protein, matching rows form one entry showing the most common genes and DNA. This sample is represented by a few hundred thousand distinct CDR3 sequences; roughly 8.7% of them were singletons. About 3% of the sample rests with the top ten. The sequencing used CD4+ T cells sorted from PBMCs, collected 5 days after the yellow fever booster vaccination. All receptors derive from a man aged 18-30 years who received the YFV17D yellow fever vaccine.

The sample holds a few counts of this clonotype. V gene TRBV9 combines with J gene TRBJ1-1, with D hard to call. The germline gives CDR1 SGDLS, CDR2 YYNGEE. This CDR3 has 13 amino acids. Trimming removed 0 bases from V and 6 bases from J, with 9 bases in between. The CDR3 loop is CASSVARAAEAFF. The CDR3 DNA is TGTGCCAGCAGCGTAGCCCGGGCGGCTGAAGCTTTCTTT.

V gene TRBV9 combines with J gene TRBJ2-7; tentative D call: TRBD1 (6 bases). V was cut by 4 bases and J by 0 bases, with 14 bases left in between. The CDR3 is 15 residues long. Germline V CDR1 and CDR2: SGDLS, YYNGEE. Written as DNA, the CDR3 is TGTGCCAGCAGCCCCCAGGGGACATCCTCCTACGAGCAGTACTTC. Translating gives CASSPQGTSSYEQYF.

The chain is built from TRBV5-1 and TRBJ2-5, with D possibly matching TRBD2 (5 bases). This CDR3 region has 16 residues. V gave up 1 base and J gave up 5 bases, with 18 bases separating them. Germline V gene lookup returns CDR1 SGHRS and CDR2 YFSETQ. The CDR3, as DNA: TGCGCCAGCAGCTTGCGAGTCCCGGGGATGAAGGAGACCCAGTACTTC. Amino acids: CASSLRVPGMKETQYF.

This clonotype has more than one count but fewer than ten. The chain uses TRBV5-1 and TRBJ2-5; a possible D gene is TRBD1 (7 bases). The CDR3 consists of 14 residues. Trimming shortened V by 4 bases and J by 5 bases, and 15 bases separated the two germline ends. Germline V gene sequence: CDR1 SGHRS, CDR2 YFSETQ. CDR3 protein: CASSPGQEGETQYF. The CDR3, as DNA: TGCGCCAGCAGCCCCGGACAGGAGGGCGAGACCCAGTACTTC.

A few counts support this clonotype. The V gene is TRBV21-1, the J gene TRBJ2-1; TRBD1, as called in the table, went unchecked against the DNA. TRBV21-1 is reported as a pseudogene. The CDR3 contains 20 residues. The CDR3, as DNA: TGTGCCAGCAGCAAAGCCCGCGTGCCCATGGACAGTCCTTCCTACAATGAGCAGTTCTTC. Translating it yields CASSKARVPMDSPSYNEQFF.

This clonotype was seen only a few times. V and J are TRBV5-6 and TRBJ1-4; tentative D call: TRBD1 (5 bases). The germline V gene has CDR1 SGHDT and CDR2 YYEEEE. There are 17 residues in the CDR3. Trimming cost V 2 bases and J 2 bases, with 16 bases left between them. The CDR3 loop is CASSLFQGGTTNEKLFF. The CDR3 DNA follows: TGTGCCAGCAGCTTATTTCAGGGAGGTACGACTAATGAAAAACTGTTTTTT.

This clonotype has only a few counts. The CDR3 DNA reads TGTGCCAGCAGCTTGGTACAGATGGGACTAGCGGGGAAATTCTCCTACAATGAGCAGTTCTTC. Encoded protein: CASSLVQMGLAGKFSYNEQFF. This chain links TRBV5-6 with TRBJ2-1; 13 nucleotides match TRBD2. V dropped 0 bases and J dropped 0; count of bases not matched to a gene: 12. CDR1 is SGHDT and CDR2 is YYEEEE in the germline V gene. The CDR3 has 21 amino acids.

The rearrangement joins TRBV5-5 to TRBJ2-5; D is perhaps TRBD2 (6 bases). The CDR3 runs to 14 residues. V gave up 6 bases and J gave up 2 bases, with 14 bases separating them. Germline CDR1 is SGHKS and CDR2 is YYEKEE (reference sequence). The CDR3 bases are TGTGCCAGCACGAACGGGGGTTGGCAAGAGACCCAGTACTTC. Translation: CASTNGGWQETQYF.

Notes on this clonotype: An end of the junction does not agree with germline; a read error may underlie this. The rearrangement links TRBV6-5 to TRBJ1-5; no definite D call. In germline, CDR1 is MNHEY, CDR2 SVGAGI. The CDR3 runs 15 residues. The CDR3 DNA reads TGTGCCAGCAGTTACTCGCGCAGGAGCAATCAGCCCAAGCATTTT. Amino acids: CASSYSRRSNQPKHF.

This clonotype was picked up a small number of times. The chain uses TRBV20-1 and TRBJ2-1; a weak D match, TRBD1 (6 bases). V was trimmed by 3 bases and J by 4 bases, leaving 16 bases between them. This CDR3 has 15 amino acids. The germline V gene has CDR1 DFQATT and CDR2 SNEGSKA (reference sequence). The CDR3, as DNA: TGCAGTGCTAGGGGGGCCCTAAAGACATACAATGAGCAGTTCTTC. As protein: CSARGALKTYNEQFF.